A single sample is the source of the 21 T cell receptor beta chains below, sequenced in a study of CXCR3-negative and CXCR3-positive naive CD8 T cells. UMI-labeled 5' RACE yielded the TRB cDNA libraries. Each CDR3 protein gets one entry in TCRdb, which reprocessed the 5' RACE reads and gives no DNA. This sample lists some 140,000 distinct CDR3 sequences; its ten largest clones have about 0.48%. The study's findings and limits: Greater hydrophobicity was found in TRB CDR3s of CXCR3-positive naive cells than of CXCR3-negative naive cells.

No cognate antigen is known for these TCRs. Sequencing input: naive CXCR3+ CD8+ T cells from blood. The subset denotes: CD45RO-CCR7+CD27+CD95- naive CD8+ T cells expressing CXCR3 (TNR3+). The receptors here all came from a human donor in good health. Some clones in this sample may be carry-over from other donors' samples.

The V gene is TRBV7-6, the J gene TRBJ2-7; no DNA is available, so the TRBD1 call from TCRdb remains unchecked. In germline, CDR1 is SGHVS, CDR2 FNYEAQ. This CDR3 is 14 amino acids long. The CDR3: CASSSQQGTDEQYF.

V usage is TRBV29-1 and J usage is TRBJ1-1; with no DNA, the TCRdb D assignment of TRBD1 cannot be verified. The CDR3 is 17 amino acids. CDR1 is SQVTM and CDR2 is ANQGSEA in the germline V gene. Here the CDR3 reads CSVGGTLTAVANTEAFF. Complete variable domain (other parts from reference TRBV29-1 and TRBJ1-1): SAVISQKPSRDICQRGTSLTIQCQVDSQVTMMFWYRQQPGQSLTLIATANQGSEATYESGFVIDKFPISRPNLTFSTLTVSNMSPEDSSIYLCSVGGTLTAVANTEAFFGQGTRLTVV.

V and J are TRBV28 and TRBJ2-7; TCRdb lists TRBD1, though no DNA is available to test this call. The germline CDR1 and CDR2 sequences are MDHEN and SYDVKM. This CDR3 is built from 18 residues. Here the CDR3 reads CASSFEGTGVRLRYEQYF.

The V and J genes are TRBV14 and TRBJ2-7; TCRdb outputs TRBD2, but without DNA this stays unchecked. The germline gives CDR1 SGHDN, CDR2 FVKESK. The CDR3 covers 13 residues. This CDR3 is CASRLAGGYEQYF.

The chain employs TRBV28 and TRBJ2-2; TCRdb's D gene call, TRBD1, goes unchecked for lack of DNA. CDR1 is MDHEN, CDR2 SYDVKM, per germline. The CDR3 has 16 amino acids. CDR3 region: CASSSRTGTNTGELFF.

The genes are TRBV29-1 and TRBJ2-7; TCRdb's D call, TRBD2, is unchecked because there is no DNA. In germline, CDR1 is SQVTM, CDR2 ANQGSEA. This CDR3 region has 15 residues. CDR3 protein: CSVEDRGSTLYEQYF.

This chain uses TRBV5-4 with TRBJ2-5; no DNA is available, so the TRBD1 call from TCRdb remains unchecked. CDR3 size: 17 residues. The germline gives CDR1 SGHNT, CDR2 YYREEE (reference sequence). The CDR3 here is CASSFPFRTGEQETQYF. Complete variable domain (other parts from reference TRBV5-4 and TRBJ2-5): ETGVTQSPTHLIKTRGQQVTLRCSSQSGHNTVSWYQQALGQGPQFIFQYYREEENGRGNFPPRFSGLQFPNYSSELNVNALELDDSALYLCASSFPFRTGEQETQYFGPGTRLLVL.

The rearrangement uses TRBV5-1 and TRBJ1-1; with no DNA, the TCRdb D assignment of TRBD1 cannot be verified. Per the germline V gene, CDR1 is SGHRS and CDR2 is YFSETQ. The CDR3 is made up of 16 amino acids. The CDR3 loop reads CASRLGWLSPGTEAFF.

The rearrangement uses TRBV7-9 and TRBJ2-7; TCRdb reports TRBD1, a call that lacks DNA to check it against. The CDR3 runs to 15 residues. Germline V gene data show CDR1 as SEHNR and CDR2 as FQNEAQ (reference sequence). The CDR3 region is CASSLDWGSSYEQYF. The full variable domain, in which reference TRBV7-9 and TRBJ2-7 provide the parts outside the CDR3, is DTGVSQNPRHKITKRGQNVTFRCDPISEHNRLYWYRQTLGQGPEFLTYFQNEAQLEKSRLLSDRFSAERPKGSFSTLEIQRTEQGDSAMYLCASSLDWGSSYEQYFGPGTRLTVT.

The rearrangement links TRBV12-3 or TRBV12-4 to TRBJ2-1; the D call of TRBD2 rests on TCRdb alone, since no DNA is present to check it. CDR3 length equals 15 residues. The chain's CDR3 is CASSPPGLPYNEQFF.

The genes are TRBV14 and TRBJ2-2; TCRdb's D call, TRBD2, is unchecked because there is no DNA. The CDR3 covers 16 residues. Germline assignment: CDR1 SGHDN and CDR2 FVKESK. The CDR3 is CASSQQGGLGTGELFF. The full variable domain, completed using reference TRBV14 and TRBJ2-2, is EAGVTQFPSHSVIEKGQTVTLRCDPISGHDNLYWYRRVMGKEIKFLLHFVKESKQDESGMPNNRFLAERTGGTYSTLKVQPAELEDSGVYFCASSQQGGLGTGELFFGEGSRLTVL.

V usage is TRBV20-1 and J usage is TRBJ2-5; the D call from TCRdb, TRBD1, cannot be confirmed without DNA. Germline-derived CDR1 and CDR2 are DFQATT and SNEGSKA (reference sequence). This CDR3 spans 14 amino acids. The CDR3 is CSARELGGGETQYF.

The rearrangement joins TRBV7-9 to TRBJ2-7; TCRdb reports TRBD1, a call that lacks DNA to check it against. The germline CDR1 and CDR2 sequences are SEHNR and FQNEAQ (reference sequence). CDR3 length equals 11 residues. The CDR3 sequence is CASSLEGSQYF.

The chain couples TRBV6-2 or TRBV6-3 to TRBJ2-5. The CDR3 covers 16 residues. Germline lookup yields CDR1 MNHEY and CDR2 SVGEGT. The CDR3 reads CASSYSAESNQETQYF.

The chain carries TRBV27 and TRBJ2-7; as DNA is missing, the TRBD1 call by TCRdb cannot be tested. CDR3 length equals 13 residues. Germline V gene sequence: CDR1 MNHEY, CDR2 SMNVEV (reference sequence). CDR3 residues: CASSFHRNYEQYF.

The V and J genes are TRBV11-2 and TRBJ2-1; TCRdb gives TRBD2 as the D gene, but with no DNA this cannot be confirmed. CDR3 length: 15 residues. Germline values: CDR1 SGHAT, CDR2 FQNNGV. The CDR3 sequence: CASSSLSGPYNEQFF.

The CDR3 is CASRPTGQTYEQYF. This chain links TRBV27 with TRBJ2-7; TCRdb picks TRBD1, but there is no DNA to check that call. CDR1 and CDR2 from the germline V gene are MNHEY and SMNVEV (reference sequence). This CDR3 has 14 amino acids.

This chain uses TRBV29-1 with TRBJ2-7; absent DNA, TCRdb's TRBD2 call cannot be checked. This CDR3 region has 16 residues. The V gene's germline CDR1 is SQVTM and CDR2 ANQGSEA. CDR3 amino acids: CSVEPLAGGGPYEQYF.

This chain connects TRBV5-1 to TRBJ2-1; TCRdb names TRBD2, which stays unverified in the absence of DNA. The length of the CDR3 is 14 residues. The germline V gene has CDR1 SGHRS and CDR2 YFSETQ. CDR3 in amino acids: CASSQNNLGQKQFF.

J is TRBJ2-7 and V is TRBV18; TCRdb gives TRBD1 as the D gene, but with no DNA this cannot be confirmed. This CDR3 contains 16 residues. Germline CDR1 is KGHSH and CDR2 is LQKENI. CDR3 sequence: CASSAMGQWSSYEQYF.

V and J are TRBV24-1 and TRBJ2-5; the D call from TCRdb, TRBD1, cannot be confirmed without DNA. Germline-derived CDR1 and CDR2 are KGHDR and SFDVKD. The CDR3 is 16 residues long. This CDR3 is CATSESGQGGQETQYF.